This T cell receptor (beta chain) was identified during a study of response to subunit inactivated influenza vaccine. The V gene end was trimmed by 6 bases and the J gene end by 7 bases; junction bases not matched to a gene: 6. The CDR3 runs 14 residues. Germline CDR1 reads MNHEY; CDR2 reads SMNVEV (reference sequence). TCRdb independently ran MiXCR on the RT-PCR reads; one entry per CDR3 protein. The sample records about 170,000 distinct CDR3 sequences, less than 15% being singletons. These data also featured in a second study, about T cells expressing NK-cell markers. Per that paper: Synthesis of TCR beta cDNA relied on 5'RACE template switching carrying UMIs.

The source material was CD8+ T cells sorted from PBMCs, sampled 11 to 12 days after vaccination. The chain combines TRBV27 with TRBJ1-5; 10 bases are shared with TRBD1. The sequence derives from a man aged 50 or older who received an inactivated influenza vaccine. The CDR3 DNA sequence: TGTGCCAGCAGCCCGGGACAGGGGACGCAGCCCCAGCATTTT. Its protein is CASSPGQGTQPQHF.